Listed below are T cell receptor beta chains from one sample, sequenced in a study of cytomegalovirus exposure and HLA in healthy donors. Profiling relied on immunoSEQ multiplex PCR, and the TCRdb table lists in-frame clones only, not all of them. Found here are 110,000 or so clones, 74% of them singletons; the top ten hold more than 2%. The sample was PBMCs. Receptors were obtained from a human donor in good health. The CDR3 runs from the conserved cysteine through the conserved F or W. Each record gives: clone size, J gene, D gene, V gene, CDR3 protein, CDR3 DNA. A D gene is named only where the DNA matches it firmly. Rows give clone size only sometimes, using once, few, many, or a class for an expanded clone.

>-|TRBJ2-7|TRBD2|TRBV5-5
CASSLGVGREGSYEQYF
TGTGCCAGCAGCTTGGGAGTGGGGCGGGAGGGCTCCTACGAGCAGTACTTC
>few|TRBJ2-1|TRBD2|TRBV6-5
CASIKRGYNEQFF
TGTGCCAGCATAAAGCGGGGTTACAATGAGCAGTTCTTC
>-|TRBJ1-3|-|TRBV7-8
CASILTGGEGNTIYF
TGTGCCAGCATTCTTACGGGAGGTGAAGGAAACACCATATATTTT
>-|TRBJ2-4|-|TRBV6-1
CASSEVDSPPGIQYF
TGTGCCAGCAGTGAAGTCGACTCTCCTCCCGGCATTCAGTACTTC
>-|TRBJ2-2|-|TRBV5-4
CASSKQQYTGELFF
TGTGCCAGCAGCAAACAGCAATACACCGGGGAGCTGTTTTTT
>-|TRBJ2-5|-|TRBV5-4
CASSSVAGEETQYF
TGTGCCAGCAGTAGTGTGGCCGGGGAAGAGACCCAGTACTTC
>-|TRBJ1-5|-|TRBV28
CASSFREGNQPQHF
TGTGCCAGCAGCTTCCGGGAGGGCAATCAGCCCCAGCATTTT
>-|TRBJ2-1|TRBD2|TRBV30
CAWRLAGANNEQFF
TGTGCCTGGAGGCTAGCGGGAGCTAACAATGAGCAGTTCTTC
>-|TRBJ2-7|-|TRBV7-2
CASSLEYSAYEQYF
TGTGCCAGCAGCTTAGAGTACTCTGCCTACGAGCAGTACTTC
>-|TRBJ2-5|TRBD2|TRBV27
CASSFSAGDETQYF
TGTGCCAGCAGTTTTTCGGCGGGGGACGAGACCCAGTACTTC
>-|TRBJ2-1|TRBD1|TRBV5-1
CASSREGTGDPFF
TGCGCCAGCAGTCGGGAGGGGACAGGGGATCCGTTCTTC
>once|TRBJ1-2|-|TRBV5-4
CASSLARGTGGNYGYTF
TGTGCCAGCTCCCTTGCGAGGGGAACGGGGGGGAACTATGGCTACACCTTC
>-|TRBJ1-5|TRBD1|TRBV30
CAWSLTSTGGGQPQHF
TGTGCCTGGAGTTTAACCTCAACAGGGGGTGGTCAGCCCCAGCATTTT
>-|TRBJ2-6|TRBD1|TRBV6-1
CASSAPTGGSAGANVLTF
TGTGCCAGCAGTGCCCCGACAGGGGGATCCGCCGGGGCCAACGTCCTGACTTTC
>-|TRBJ1-3|-|TRBV5-1
CASSPGTIGNTIYF
TGCGCCAGCAGCCCCGGGACAATAGGAAACACCATATATTTT
>-|TRBJ2-7|-|TRBV10-3
CAISEPSGFSSYEQYF
TGTGCCATCAGTGAGCCAAGCGGATTTAGCTCCTACGAGCAGTACTTC
>-|TRBJ1-3|TRBD1|TRBV19
CASSIDRRQGYTIYF
TGTGCCAGTAGTATAGATCGGCGACAGGGCTACACCATATATTTT
>-|TRBJ1-4|-|TRBV29-1
CSVEDIRGEKLFF
TGCAGCGTTGAAGATATTAGGGGAGAAAAACTGTTTTTT
>-|TRBJ1-5|-|TRBV10-3
CAISPGTNYNQPQHF
TGTGCCATCAGCCCCGGGACAAATTACAATCAGCCCCAGCATTTT
>-|TRBJ1-2|TRBD1|TRBV28
CASSLGQVYGYTF
TGTGCCAGCAGCCTGGGACAGGTCTATGGCTACACCTTC
>-|TRBJ2-3|-|TRBV5-4
CASSSGTYTDTQYF
TGTGCCAGCAGCTCGGGGACTTACACAGATACGCAGTATTTT
>-|TRBJ2-2|-|TRBV15
CATSIYSDGELFF
TGTGCCACCAGCATCTACTCTGACGGGGAGCTGTTTTTT
>-|TRBJ1-1|-|TRBV11-1
CASSLGQNTEAFF
TGTGCCAGCAGCTTGGGACAGAACACTGAAGCTTTCTTT
>-|TRBJ2-6|-|TRBV27
CASRRAGNSGANVLTF
TGTGCCAGCAGGAGAGCAGGAAACTCTGGGGCCAACGTCCTGACTTTC
>-|TRBJ1-2|TRBD1|TRBV29-1
CSFRQGEGYGYTF
TGCAGCTTTCGACAGGGAGAGGGCTATGGCTACACCTTC